Here is one T cell receptor (beta chain) with its context. Its specificity is not known. The method was immunoSEQ multiplex PCR; TCRdb's version includes in-frame clones alone and lacks a portion of them. The table lists around 88,000 clones, around 90% of them singletons. These data come from a study of graft-versus-host responses after intestinal transplantation. Overall study results and limits: There was an association between peak levels of circulating GvH clones and early post-transplant HvG declines.

This CDR3 has 14 residues. Trimming removed 5 bases from V and 0 bases from J, with 9 bases in between. Per germline, CDR1 SEHNR and CDR2 FQNEAQ (reference sequence). This chain links TRBV7-9 with TRBJ2-3, with a weak D call TRBD2 (6 bases). This clonotype originated in a human donor who was the organ donor for an intestinal transplant. This material consisted of unstimulated CD8+ T cells sorted from spleen or lymph node cells, taken before transplant. Written as DNA, the CDR3 is TGTGCCAGCAGCCCTAGCGTAAGCACAGATACGCAGTATTTT. Its translation is CASSPSVSTDTQYF.